This TCR beta chain came from a study of OX40 agonist ivuxolimab in advanced cancers. The CDR3 covers 16 residues. Germline CDR1 reads SGHRS; CDR2 reads YFSETQ. V shed 5 bases, J shed 2 bases, and the junction held 9 bases outside the gene matches. Only in-frame clones appear in the TCRdb table, and some are missing; sequencing was by immunoSEQ multiplex PCR. The sample yields around 69,000 clones, 85% to 90% seen once. Overall study findings and caveats: The specificity for antigen of the expanded peripheral T cells was not determined. Circulating CD4+ and CD8+ T cells showed clonal expansion by week 6 at 0.1 to 3.0 mg/kg.

Of note for this clone: Its antigen is not known.

This specimen consisted of CD4+ or CD8+ T cells sorted from blood, obtained in a trial of the OX40 agonist ivuxolimab. The source is an adult with an advanced solid tumor such as melanoma, head and neck, liver or kidney cancer. J is TRBJ1-4 and V is TRBV5-1; 7 nucleotides match TRBD1. CDR3 bases: TGCGCCAGCAGTCGGCTACTGGGACAGACTAATGAAAAACTGTTTTTT. Translation: CASSRLLGQTNEKLFF. Full variable domain (missing parts from reference TRBV5-1 and TRBJ1-4): KAGVTQTPRYLIKTRGQQVTLSCSPISGHRSVSWYQQTPGQGLQFLFEYFSETQRNKGNFPGRFSGRQFSNSRSEMNVSTLELGDSALYLCASSRLLGQTNEKLFFGSGTQLSVL.